The T cell receptor (beta chain) described here comes from a study of cytomegalovirus exposure and HLA in healthy donors. PCR involved 60 Vbeta and 13 Jbeta primers. Sequencing was performed with immunoSEQ multiplex PCR; in TCRdb, only in-frame clones are kept and a portion is missing. The table includes about 150,000 clones, roughly 68% detected once. Germline V gene sequence: CDR1 MNHNS, CDR2 SASEGT. This CDR3 spans 14 amino acids. Trimming pared 2 bases from V and 4 bases from J, leaving 11 bases between. The chain couples TRBV6-1 to TRBJ1-1; no clear D. The sample was PBMCs. The clonotype originates from a man younger than 40 in good health and CMV-seropositive. DNA of the CDR3: TGTGCCAGCAGTGAACTCGCGGAGAGCACTGAAGCTTTCTTT. This encodes CASSELAESTEAFF.